This T cell receptor beta chain was recovered during a study of identical twins. TCRdb reprocessed the 5' RACE reads via MiXCR and lists one record per CDR3 protein. The sample contains over 600,000 distinct CDR3 sequences, approximately 21% of which appear only once. In germline, CDR1 is SGHRS, CDR2 YFSETQ. There are 14 residues in the CDR3. V was trimmed by 0 bases and J by 8 bases, leaving 15 bases between them. These sequences were also reported in another study, on T cells expressing NK-cell markers.

Sequenced material: PBMCs. This TCR came from a woman aged 18-29 years in good health. The rearrangement uses TRBV5-1 and TRBJ2-7; D call uncertain. The CDR3, as DNA: TGCGCCAGCAGCTTGGACGGTGTGCCGCTGCAGCAGTACTTC. This encodes CASSLDGVPLQQYF.